Detailed here is one T cell receptor beta chain. This record belongs to a study of blood T cell repertoires in COVID-19. Germline V gene lookup returns CDR1 LNHNV and CDR2 YYDKDF (reference sequence). This CDR3 contains 14 residues. V gave up 2 bases and J gave up 5 bases, with 12 bases separating them. This table comes from immunoSEQ multiplex PCR, and its TCRdb copy is limited to in-frame clones, with some not included. The sample holds around 320,000 clones, roughly nine tenths seen once. The sequenced material came from PBMCs or T cells enriched from blood (not recorded which). The sequence derives from a woman aged 25-40 years who had been exposed to COVID-19. The V and J genes are TRBV15 and TRBJ1-2; D call uncertain. CDR3 loop: CATSRSDTAYGYTF. The CDR3 coding sequence is TGTGCCACCAGCAGATCCGACACTGCTTATGGCTACACCTTC. The full variable domain, in which reference TRBV15 and TRBJ1-2 provide the parts outside the CDR3, is DAMVIQNPRYQVTQFGKPVTLSCSQTLNHNVMYWYQQKSSQAPKLLFHYYDKDFNNEADTPDNFQSRRPNTSFCFLDIRSPGLGDTAMYLCATSRSDTAYGYTFGSGTRLTVV.